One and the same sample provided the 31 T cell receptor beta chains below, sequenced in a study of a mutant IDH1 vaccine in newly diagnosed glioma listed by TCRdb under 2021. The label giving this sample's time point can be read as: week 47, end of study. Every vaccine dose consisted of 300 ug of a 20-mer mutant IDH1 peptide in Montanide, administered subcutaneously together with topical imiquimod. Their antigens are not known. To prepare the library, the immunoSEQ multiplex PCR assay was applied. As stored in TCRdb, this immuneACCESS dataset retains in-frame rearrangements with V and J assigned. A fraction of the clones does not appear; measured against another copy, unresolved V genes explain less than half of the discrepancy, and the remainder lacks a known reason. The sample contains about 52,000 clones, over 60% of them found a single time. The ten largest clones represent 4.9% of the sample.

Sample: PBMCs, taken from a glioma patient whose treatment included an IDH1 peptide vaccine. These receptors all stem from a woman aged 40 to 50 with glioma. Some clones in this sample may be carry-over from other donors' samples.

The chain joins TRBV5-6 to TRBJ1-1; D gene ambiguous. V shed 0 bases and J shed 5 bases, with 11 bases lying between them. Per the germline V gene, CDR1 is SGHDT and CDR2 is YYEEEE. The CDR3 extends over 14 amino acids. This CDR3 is CASSLGGLKTEAFF. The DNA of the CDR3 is TGTGCCAGCAGCTTGGGAGGGCTTAAGACTGAAGCTTTCTTT.

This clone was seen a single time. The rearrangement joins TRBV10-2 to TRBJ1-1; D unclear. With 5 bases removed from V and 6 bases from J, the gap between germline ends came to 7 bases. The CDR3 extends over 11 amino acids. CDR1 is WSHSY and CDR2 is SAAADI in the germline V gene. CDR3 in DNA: TGCGCCAGCAGTTCCCATGCTGAAGCTTTCTTT. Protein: CASSSHAEAFF.

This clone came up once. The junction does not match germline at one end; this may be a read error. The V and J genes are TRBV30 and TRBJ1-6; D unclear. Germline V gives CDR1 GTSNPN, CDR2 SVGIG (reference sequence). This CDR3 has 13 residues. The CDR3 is CAGSGVGVSPLHF. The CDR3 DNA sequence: TGTGCCGGGAGTGGGGTCGGGGTCTCACCCCTCCACTTT.

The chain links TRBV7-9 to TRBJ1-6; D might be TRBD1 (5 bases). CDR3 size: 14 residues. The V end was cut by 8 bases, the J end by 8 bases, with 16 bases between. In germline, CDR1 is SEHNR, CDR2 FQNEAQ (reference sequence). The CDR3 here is CASGPDSIYSPLHF. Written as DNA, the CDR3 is TGTGCCAGCGGCCCAGACAGCATCTATTCACCCCTCCACTTT.

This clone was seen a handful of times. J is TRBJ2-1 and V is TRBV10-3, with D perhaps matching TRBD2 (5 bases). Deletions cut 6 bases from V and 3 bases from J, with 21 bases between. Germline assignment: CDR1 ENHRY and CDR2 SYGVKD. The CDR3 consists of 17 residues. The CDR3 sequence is CAISSSQGSGDYNEQFF. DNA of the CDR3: TGTGCCATCAGCAGTTCTCAAGGGAGCGGAGACTACAATGAGCAGTTCTTC.

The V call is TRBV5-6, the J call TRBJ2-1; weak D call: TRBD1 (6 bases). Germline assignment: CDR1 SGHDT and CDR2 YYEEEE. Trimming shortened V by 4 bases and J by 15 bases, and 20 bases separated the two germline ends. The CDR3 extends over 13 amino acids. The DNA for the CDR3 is TGTGCCAGCAGCCTCGGACAGAACCCTATCGGGTTCTTC. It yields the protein CASSLGQNPIGFF.

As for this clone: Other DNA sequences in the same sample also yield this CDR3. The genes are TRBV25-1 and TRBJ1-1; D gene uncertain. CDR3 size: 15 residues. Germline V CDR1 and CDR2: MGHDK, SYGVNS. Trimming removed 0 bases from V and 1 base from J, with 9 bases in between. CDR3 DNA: TGTGCCAGCAGTGAATATCTCCTGGGGAACACTGAAGCTTTCTTT. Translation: CASSEYLLGNTEAFF.

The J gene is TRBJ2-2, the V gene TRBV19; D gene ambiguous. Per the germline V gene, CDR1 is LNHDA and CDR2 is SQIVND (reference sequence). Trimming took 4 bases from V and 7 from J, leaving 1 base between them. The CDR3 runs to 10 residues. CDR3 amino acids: CASSNGELFF. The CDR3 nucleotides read TGTGCCAGTAGTAACGGGGAGCTGTTTTTT.

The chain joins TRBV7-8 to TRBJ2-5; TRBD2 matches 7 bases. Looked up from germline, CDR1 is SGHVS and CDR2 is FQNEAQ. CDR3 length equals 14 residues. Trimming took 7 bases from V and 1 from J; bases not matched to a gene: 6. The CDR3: CASIKAGTQETQYF. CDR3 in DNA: TGTGCCAGCATTAAAGCGGGGACCCAAGAGACCCAGTACTTC.

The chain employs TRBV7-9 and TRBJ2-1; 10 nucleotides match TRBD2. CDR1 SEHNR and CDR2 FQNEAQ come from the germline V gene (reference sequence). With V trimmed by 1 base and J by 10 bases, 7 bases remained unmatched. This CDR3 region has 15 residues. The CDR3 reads CASSLGGLASGEQFF. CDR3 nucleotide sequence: TGTGCCAGCAGCTTAGGGGGACTAGCGTCGGGGGAGCAGTTCTTC. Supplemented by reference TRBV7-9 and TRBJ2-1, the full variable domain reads DTGVSQNPRHKITKRGQNVTFRCDPISEHNRLYWYRQTLGQGPEFLTYFQNEAQLEKSRLLSDRFSAERPKGSFSTLEIQRTEQGDSAMYLCASSLGGLASGEQFFGPGTRLTVL.

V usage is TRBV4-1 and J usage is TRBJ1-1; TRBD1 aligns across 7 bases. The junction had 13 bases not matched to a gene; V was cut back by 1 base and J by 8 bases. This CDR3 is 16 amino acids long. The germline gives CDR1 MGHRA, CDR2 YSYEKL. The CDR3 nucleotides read TGCGCCAGCAGCCAAGGCAGACAGGGAGTCCGGCGGGAAGCTTTCTTT. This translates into CASSQGRQGVRREAFF.

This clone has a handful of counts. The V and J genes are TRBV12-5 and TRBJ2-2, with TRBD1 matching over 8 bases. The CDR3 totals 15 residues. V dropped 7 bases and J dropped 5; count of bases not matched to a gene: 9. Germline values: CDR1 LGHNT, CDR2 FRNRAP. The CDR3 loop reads CASAHGQGGTGELFF. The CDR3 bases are TGTGCTAGTGCCCATGGACAGGGCGGAACCGGGGAGCTGTTTTTT.

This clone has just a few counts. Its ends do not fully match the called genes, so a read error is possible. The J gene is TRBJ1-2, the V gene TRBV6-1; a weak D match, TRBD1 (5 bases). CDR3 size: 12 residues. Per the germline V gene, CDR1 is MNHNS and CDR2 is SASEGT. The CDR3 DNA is TGTGCCAGCAGTGTAGACAGTTATGGCAACACCTTC. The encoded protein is CASSVDSYGNTF.

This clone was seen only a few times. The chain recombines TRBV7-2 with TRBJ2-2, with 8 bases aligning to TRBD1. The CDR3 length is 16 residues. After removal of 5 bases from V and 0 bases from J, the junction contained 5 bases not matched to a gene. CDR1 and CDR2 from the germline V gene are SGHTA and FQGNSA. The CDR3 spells CASSPRTGTNTGELFF. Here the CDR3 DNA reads TGTGCCAGCAGCCCCCGGACAGGGACGAACACCGGGGAGCTGTTTTTT.

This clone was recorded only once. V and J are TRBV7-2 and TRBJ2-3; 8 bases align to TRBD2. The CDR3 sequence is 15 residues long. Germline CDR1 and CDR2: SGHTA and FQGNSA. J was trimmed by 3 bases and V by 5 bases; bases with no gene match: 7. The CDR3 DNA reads TGTGCCAGCAGCCCGGGGACTAGGGGTACAGATACGCAGTATTTT. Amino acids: CASSPGTRGTDTQYF.

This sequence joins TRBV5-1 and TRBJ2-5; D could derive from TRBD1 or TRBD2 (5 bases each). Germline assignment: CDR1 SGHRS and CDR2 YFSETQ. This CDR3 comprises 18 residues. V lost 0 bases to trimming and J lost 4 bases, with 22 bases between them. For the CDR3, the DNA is TGCGCCAGCAGCTTGGCCCCCCCGGGACCCTCGACGGGAGAGACCCAGTACTTC. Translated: CASSLAPPGPSTGETQYF.

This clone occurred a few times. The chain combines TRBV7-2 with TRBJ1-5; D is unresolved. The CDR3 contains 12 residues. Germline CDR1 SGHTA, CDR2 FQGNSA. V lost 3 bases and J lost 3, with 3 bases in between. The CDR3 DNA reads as TGTGCCAGCAGCTTTAACAATCAGCCCCAGCATTTT. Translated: CASSFNNQPQHF. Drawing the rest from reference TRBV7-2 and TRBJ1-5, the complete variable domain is GAGVSQSPSNKVTEKGKDVELRCDPISGHTALYWYRQSLGQGLEFLIYFQGNSAPDKSGLPSDRFSAERTGGSVSTLTIQRTQQEDSAVYLCASSFNNQPQHFGDGTRLSIL.

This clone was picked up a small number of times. The CDR3 nucleotides are TGTGCCAGCAGCTGGCTCAGCGGGGGAACCTACGAGCAGTACTTC. Protein product: CASSWLSGGTYEQYF. This chain joins TRBV7-2 and TRBJ2-7; TRBD2 aligns across 8 bases. The CDR3 covers 15 residues. V gave up 4 bases and J gave up 2 bases; unmatched junction bases: 7. The V gene's germline CDR1 is SGHTA and CDR2 FQGNSA.

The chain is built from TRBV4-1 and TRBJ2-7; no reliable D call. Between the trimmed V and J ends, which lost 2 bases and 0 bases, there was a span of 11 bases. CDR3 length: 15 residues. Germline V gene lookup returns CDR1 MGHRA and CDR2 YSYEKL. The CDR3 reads CASSQYMGPSYEQYF. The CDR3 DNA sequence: TGCGCCAGCAGCCAATATATGGGTCCCTCCTACGAGCAGTACTTC.

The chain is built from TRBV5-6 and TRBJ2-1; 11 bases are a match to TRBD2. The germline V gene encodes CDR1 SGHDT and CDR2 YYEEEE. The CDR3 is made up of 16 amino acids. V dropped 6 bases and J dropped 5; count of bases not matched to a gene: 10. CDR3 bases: TGTGCCAGCACCTCTGGGACTAGCGGTTTGAACAATGAGCAGTTCTTC. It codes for CASTSGTSGLNNEQFF.

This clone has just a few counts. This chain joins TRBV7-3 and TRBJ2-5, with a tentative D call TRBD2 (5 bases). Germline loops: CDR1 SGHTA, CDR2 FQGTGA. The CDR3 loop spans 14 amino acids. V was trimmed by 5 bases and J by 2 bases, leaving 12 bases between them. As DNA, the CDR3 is TGTGCCAGCAGCCCGACCGGACTTCAAGAGACCCAGTACTTC. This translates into CASSPTGLQETQYF.

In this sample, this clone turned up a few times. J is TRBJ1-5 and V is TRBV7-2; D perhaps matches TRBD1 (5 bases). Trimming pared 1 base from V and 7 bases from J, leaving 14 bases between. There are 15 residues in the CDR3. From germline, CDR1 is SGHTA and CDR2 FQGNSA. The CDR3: CASSLGGSGGQPQHF. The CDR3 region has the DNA TGTGCCAGCAGCTTAGGGGGGTCGGGCGGACAGCCCCAGCATTTT. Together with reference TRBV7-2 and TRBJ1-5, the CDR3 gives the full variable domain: GAGVSQSPSNKVTEKGKDVELRCDPISGHTALYWYRQSLGQGLEFLIYFQGNSAPDKSGLPSDRFSAERTGGSVSTLTIQRTQQEDSAVYLCASSLGGSGGQPQHFGDGTRLSIL.

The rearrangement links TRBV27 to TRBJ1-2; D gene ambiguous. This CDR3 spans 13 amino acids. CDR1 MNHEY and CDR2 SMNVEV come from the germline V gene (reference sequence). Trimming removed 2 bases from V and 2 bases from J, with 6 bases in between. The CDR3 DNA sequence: TGTGCCAGCAGTTTACGGACCAACTATGGCTACACCTTC. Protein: CASSLRTNYGYTF.

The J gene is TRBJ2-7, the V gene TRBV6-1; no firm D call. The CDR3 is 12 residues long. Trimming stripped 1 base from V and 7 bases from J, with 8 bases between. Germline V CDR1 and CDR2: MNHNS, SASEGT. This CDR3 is CASSEVGTEQYF. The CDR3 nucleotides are TGTGCCAGCAGTGAAGTAGGAACAGAGCAGTACTTC.

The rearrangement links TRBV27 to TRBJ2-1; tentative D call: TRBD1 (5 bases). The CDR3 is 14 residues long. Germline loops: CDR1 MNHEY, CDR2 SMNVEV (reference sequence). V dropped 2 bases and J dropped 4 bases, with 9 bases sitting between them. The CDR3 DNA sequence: TGTGCCAGCAGTTTAGGACACCTATACAATGAGCAGTTCTTC. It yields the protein CASSLGHLYNEQFF.

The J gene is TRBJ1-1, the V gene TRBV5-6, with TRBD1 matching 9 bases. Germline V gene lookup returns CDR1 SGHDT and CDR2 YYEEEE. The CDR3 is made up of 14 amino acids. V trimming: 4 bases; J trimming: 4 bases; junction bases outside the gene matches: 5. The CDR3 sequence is CASSLQGAGTEAFF. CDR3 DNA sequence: TGTGCCAGCAGCCTACAGGGGGCCGGCACTGAAGCTTTCTTT.

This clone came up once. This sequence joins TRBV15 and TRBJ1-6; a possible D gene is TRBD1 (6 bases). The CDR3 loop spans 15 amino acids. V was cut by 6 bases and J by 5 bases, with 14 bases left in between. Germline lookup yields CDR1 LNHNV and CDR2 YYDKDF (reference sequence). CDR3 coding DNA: TGTGCCACCAGGGCAGGGGTTATCAATAATTCACCCCTCCACTTT. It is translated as CATRAGVINNSPLHF.

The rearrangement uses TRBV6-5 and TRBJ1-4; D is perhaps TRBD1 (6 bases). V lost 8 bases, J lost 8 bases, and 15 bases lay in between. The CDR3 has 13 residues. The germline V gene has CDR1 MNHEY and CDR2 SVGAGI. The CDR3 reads CASRGPSWEKLFF. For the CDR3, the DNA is TGTGCCAGCCGGGGGCCTTCCTGGGAAAAACTGTTTTTT.

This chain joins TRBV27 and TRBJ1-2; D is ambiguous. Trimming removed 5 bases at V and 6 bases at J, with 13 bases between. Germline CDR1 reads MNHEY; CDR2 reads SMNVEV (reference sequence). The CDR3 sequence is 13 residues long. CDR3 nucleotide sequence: TGTGCCAGCAGTCCATTTGGACTCCATGGCTACACCTTC. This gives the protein CASSPFGLHGYTF.

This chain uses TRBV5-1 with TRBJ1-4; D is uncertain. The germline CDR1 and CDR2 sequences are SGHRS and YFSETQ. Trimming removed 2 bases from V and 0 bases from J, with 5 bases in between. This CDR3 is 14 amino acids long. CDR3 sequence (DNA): TGCGCCAGCAGCTTTGACGCAACTAATGAAAAACTGTTTTTT. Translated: CASSFDATNEKLFF.

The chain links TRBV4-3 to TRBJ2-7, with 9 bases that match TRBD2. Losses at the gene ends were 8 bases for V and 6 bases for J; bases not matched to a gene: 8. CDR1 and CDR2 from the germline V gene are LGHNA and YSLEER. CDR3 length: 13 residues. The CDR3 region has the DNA TGCGCCAGCTCGGCGGGAGGGCTGGGCGAGCAGTACTTC. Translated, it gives CASSAGGLGEQYF.